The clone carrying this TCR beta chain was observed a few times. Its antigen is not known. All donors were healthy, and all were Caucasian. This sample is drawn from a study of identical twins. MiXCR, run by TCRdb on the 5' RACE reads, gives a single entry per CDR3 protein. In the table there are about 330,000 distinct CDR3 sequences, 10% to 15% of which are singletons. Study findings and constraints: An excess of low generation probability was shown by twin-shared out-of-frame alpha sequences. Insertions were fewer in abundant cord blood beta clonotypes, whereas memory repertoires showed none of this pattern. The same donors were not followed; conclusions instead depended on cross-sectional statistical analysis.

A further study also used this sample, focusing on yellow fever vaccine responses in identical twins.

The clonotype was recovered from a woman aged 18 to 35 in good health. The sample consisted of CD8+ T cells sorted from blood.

CDR3 residues: CASSMAHFIGQRREQYV. The CDR3 DNA is TGTGCCAGTAGTATGGCCCATTTCATAGGACAGCGACGAGAGCAGTACGTC. The chain uses TRBV19 and TRBJ2-7, with a weak D call TRBD1 (6 bases). The CDR3 consists of 17 residues. V lost 3 bases to trimming and J lost 7 bases, with 25 bases between them. Germline V lookup: CDR1 LNHDA, CDR2 SQIVND (reference sequence).